Below, one T cell receptor (beta chain) is given with its context. Its antigen is not known. The PCR employed 60 Vbeta primers together with 13 Jbeta primers. Sequencing used immunoSEQ multiplex PCR; TCRdb keeps in-frame clones, though not all of them. The sample contains 150,000 to 200,000 clones, around 84% of which appear only once. The data are from a study of cytomegalovirus exposure and HLA in healthy donors. Study summary: Around 81% of more than 300 genotyped donors fell in the Caucasian-associated ancestry cluster.

CDR1 is KGHSH and CDR2 is LQKENI in the germline V gene. The CDR3 spans 13 residues. Study-level findings and limits: In vitro checks showed that three CMV-associated chains really do target CMV antigens. The study designated 164 TCR beta chains cytomegalovirus-associated. Owing to their indistinguishability, certain V segments, notably TRBV6-2 and TRBV6-3, were excluded.

The J gene is TRBJ2-5, the V gene TRBV18; D might be TRBD2 (6 bases). The DNA end favors TRBJ2-7, so the J call may be wrong. The material sequenced was PBMCs. This clonotype originated in a man in his forties in good health and CMV-seropositive. CDR3 DNA: TGTGCCAGCTCACCAGGTGGGGGGTACGAGCAGTACTTC. Translated, it gives CASSPGGGYEQYF.